Shown below are 30 T cell receptor beta chains from a single sample sequenced in a study of blood T cell repertoires in COVID-19. The data were produced by immunoSEQ multiplex PCR, yet TCRdb's version contains in-frame clones alone and is incomplete. Here the sample spans fewer than 140,000 clones, 76% being singletons. The sample taken for sequencing was peripheral blood. These receptors were obtained from a man at least 80 years old with COVID-19, enrolled during active disease.

The chain joins TRBV12-5 to TRBJ2-1, with D possibly TRBD2 on 7 matching bases. This CDR3 is 15 amino acids long. CDR1 and CDR2 (germline): LGHNT, FRNRAP. In DNA form, the CDR3 reads TGTGCGTCTTCTAGCGGACAGAGCTCCTACAATGAGCAGTTCTTC. Its protein is CASSSGQSSYNEQFF.

CDR3: CASSSTSGSYNEQFF. In DNA form, the CDR3 reads TGTGCCAGCAGCTCGACTAGCGGGAGTTACAATGAGCAGTTCTTC. The gene calls are TRBV6-5 and TRBJ2-1, with 12 bases fitting TRBD2. J gave up 4 bases and V 6 bases, and 4 bases lay outside the gene matches. This CDR3 is built from 15 residues. Germline V lookup: CDR1 MNHEY, CDR2 SVGAGI.

The CDR3 coding sequence is TGTGCCAGCAGTCCGCCTATCTATGGCTACACCTTC. Translation: CASSPPIYGYTF. The chain has TRBV28 and TRBJ1-2, with D hard to call. This CDR3 has 12 residues. V was trimmed by 5 bases and J by 4 bases, leaving 8 bases between them. The V gene's germline CDR1 is MDHEN and CDR2 SYDVKM.

In this sample, this clone turned up once. Other DNA sequences in this sample translate to the same CDR3. The chain is built from TRBV7-9 and TRBJ1-1; 10 bases agree with TRBD1. Germline lookup yields CDR1 SEHNR and CDR2 FQNEAQ (reference sequence). The CDR3 covers 14 residues. With V trimmed by 4 bases and J by 4 bases, 3 bases remained unmatched. CDR3 DNA: TGTGCCAGCAGCTCGGGACAGGGGAGCACTGAAGCTTTCTTT. Residues: CASSSGQGSTEAFF.

This chain connects TRBV11-3 to TRBJ2-2, with 10 bases identical to TRBD1. This CDR3 has 16 residues. Germline lookup yields CDR1 SGHNT and CDR2 YENEEA. V lost 4 bases and J lost 3; bases outside the gene matches: 5. This CDR3 reads CASSSRDRGHTGELFF. The CDR3 bases are TGTGCCAGCAGCTCACGGGACAGGGGACACACCGGGGAGCTGTTTTTT.

This clone has a handful of counts. The rearrangement links TRBV4-2 to TRBJ2-2, with D maybe TRBD1 (5 bases). This CDR3 is built from 16 residues. Germline assignment: CDR1 LGHNA and CDR2 YNFKEQ. Trimming stripped 1 base from V and 6 bases from J, with 15 bases between. CDR3 nucleotide sequence: TGTGCCAGCAGCCAAGGGGTCAGGGTTGGAGCCGGGGAGCTGTTTTTT. This translates into CASSQGVRVGAGELFF.

The V and J genes are TRBV7-2 and TRBJ2-7, with a possible D match to TRBD2 (5 bases). CDR3 length: 14 amino acids. The germline V gene has CDR1 SGHTA and CDR2 FQGNSA. The V and J ends lost 0 bases and 0 bases respectively, with 6 bases between them. The CDR3 region is CASSLAGSSYEQYF. The CDR3 DNA follows: TGTGCCAGCAGCTTAGCAGGGAGCTCCTACGAGCAGTACTTC.

The sample holds one count of this clone. The V call is TRBV12-3 or TRBV12-4, the J call TRBJ2-7; TRBD1 matches at 9 bases. V lost 6 bases to trimming and J lost 3 bases; unmatched junction nucleotides: 3. The CDR3 consists of 13 residues. The chain's CDR3 is CASRPGQGYEQYF. DNA for the CDR3: TGTGCCAGCAGACCGGGACAGGGCTACGAGCAGTACTTC.

This chain uses TRBV7-2 with TRBJ1-6; D is undetermined. V lost 2 bases and J 10 bases, leaving 12 bases between the germline ends. CDR1 SGHTA and CDR2 FQGNSA come from the germline V gene. CDR3 size: 14 residues. The CDR3 DNA reads TGTGCCAGCAGCTTAAACAGTAGAAGGTCACCCCTCCACTTT. This translates into CASSLNSRRSPLHF.

This clone was seen only a few times. The chain has TRBV7-3 and TRBJ2-2; D call uncertain. Germline V gives CDR1 SGHTA, CDR2 FQGTGA. Trimming stripped 5 bases from V and 2 bases from J, with 6 bases between. CDR3 length equals 13 residues. The CDR3 bases are TGTGCCAGCAGCCAGAAAAACACCGGGGAGCTGTTTTTT. Its protein product is CASSQKNTGELFF.

This clone has a handful of counts. V usage is TRBV7-9 and J usage is TRBJ1-5; 7 nucleotides align to TRBD1. The V and J ends lost 2 bases and 0 bases, in that order; junction bases with no gene match: 10. The CDR3 length is 18 residues. Germline V gene sequence: CDR1 SEHNR, CDR2 FQNEAQ (reference sequence). The DNA of the CDR3 is TGTGCCAGCAGCTTATTCGACAGGGCCTATTATAGCAATCAGCCCCAGCATTTT. Its translation: CASSLFDRAYYSNQPQHF.

The chain has TRBV28 and TRBJ2-7, with unresolved D. In germline, CDR1 is MDHEN, CDR2 SYDVKM. The V end was cut by 5 bases, the J end by 7 bases, with 9 bases between. This CDR3 has 11 residues. The CDR3 DNA follows: TGTGCCAGCAGTCTGGCCTGGGAGCAGTACTTC. This codes for CASSLAWEQYF.

This rearrangement joins TRBV2 to TRBJ1-4; no reliable D call. The CDR3 is made up of 13 amino acids. Germline loops: CDR1 SNHLY, CDR2 FYNNEI. V was trimmed by 7 bases and J by 4 bases, leaving 10 bases between them. The CDR3 nucleotides are TGTGCCAGCACCGGAACAGATAATGAAAAACTGTTTTTT. As protein: CASTGTDNEKLFF.

The rearrangement joins TRBV10-3 to TRBJ2-2; maybe TRBD1 (6 bases). Trimming removed 4 bases at V and 4 bases at J, with 13 bases between. The germline gives CDR1 ENHRY, CDR2 SYGVKD. The CDR3 totals 15 residues. This CDR3 reads CAISAGGRITGELFF. The CDR3 nucleotides are TGTGCCATCAGTGCTGGGGGCCGGATCACCGGGGAGCTGTTTTTT.

This rearrangement joins TRBV4-3 to TRBJ1-1, with 8 bases fitting TRBD1. J was trimmed by 2 bases and V by 0 bases; bases with no gene match: 5. Germline lookup yields CDR1 LGHNA and CDR2 YSLEER. The CDR3 spans 16 residues. CDR3 loop: CASSQDPQGANTEAFF. The CDR3 DNA sequence: TGCGCCAGCAGCCAAGATCCCCAGGGGGCTAACACTGAAGCTTTCTTT.

The chain combines TRBV19 with TRBJ1-2; TRBD1 agrees at 9 bases. Germline-derived CDR1 and CDR2 are LNHDA and SQIVND (reference sequence). The CDR3 runs to 14 residues. The J segment lost 6 bases and the V segment lost 4 bases, leaving 6 bases of the junction unmatched. CDR3 sequence: CASSTGTGSHGYTF. CDR3 nucleotide sequence: TGTGCCAGTAGTACAGGGACAGGGTCCCATGGCTACACCTTC.

The rearrangement uses TRBV6-5 and TRBJ2-6; the D is unclear. The CDR3 spans 14 residues. Germline-derived CDR1 and CDR2 are MNHEY and SVGAGI. Trimming shortened V by 4 bases and J by 2 bases, and 6 bases separated the two germline ends. The CDR3: CASSLYTGANVLTF. The CDR3 coding sequence is TGTGCCAGCAGTTTGTATACTGGGGCCAACGTCCTGACTTTC.

In its sample, this clone was seen once. J is TRBJ2-7 and V is TRBV2; TRBD1 matches at 8 bases. The CDR3 has 15 amino acids. Germline V lookup: CDR1 SNHLY, CDR2 FYNNEI. J gave up 0 bases and V 5 bases, and 6 bases lay outside the gene matches. The DNA of the CDR3 is TGTGCCAGCAGTAAGGACAGGGACCGCTCCTACGAGCAGTACTTC. This translates into CASSKDRDRSYEQYF. The full variable domain, with the rest looked up from reference TRBV2 and TRBJ2-7, is EPEVTQTPSHQVTQMGQEVILRCVPISNHLYFYWYRQILGQKVEFLVSFYNNEISEKSEIFDDQFSVERPDGSNFTLKIRSTKLEDSAMYFCASSKDRDRSYEQYFGPGTRLTVT.

The chain employs TRBV5-4 and TRBJ1-2; 10 nucleotides line up with TRBD1. V was clipped by 5 bases and J by 8 bases; unmatched bases: 6. CDR1 SGHNT and CDR2 YYREEE come from the germline V gene (reference sequence). This CDR3 spans 13 amino acids. CDR3 sequence reads: CASRQTGGWGYTF. CDR3 nucleotide sequence: TGTGCCAGCAGACAGACAGGGGGCTGGGGCTACACCTTC.

The chain uses TRBV7-9 and TRBJ1-2; D possibly corresponds to TRBD1 (6 bases). The CDR3 spans 13 residues. From germline, CDR1 is SEHNR and CDR2 FQNEAQ (reference sequence). Trimming left V 4 bases short and J 2 bases short, with 8 bases between. The CDR3 loop is CASSSGVNYGYTF. The CDR3, as DNA: TGTGCCAGCAGCTCAGGGGTAAACTATGGCTACACCTTC.

The chain has TRBV3-1 (or the pseudogene TRBV3-2) and TRBJ2-7; TRBD2 might be the D (5 bases). Trimming removed 2 bases at V and 6 bases at J, with 8 bases between. CDR3 size: 12 residues. CDR1 is LGHDT and CDR2 is YNNKEL in the germline V gene (reference sequence). The CDR3 is CASSQLEGEQYF. The CDR3 DNA sequence: TGTGCCAGCAGCCAACTTGAGGGCGAGCAGTACTTC.

The chain has TRBV5-5 and TRBJ2-7; possibly TRBD1 for D (6 bases). Germline values: CDR1 SGHKS, CDR2 YYEKEE (reference sequence). V was shortened by 5 bases and J by 0 bases, with 15 bases between the two germline ends. The CDR3 contains 15 residues. The CDR3 region is CASRVGDNFSYEQYF. Here the CDR3 DNA reads TGTGCCAGCAGGGTCGGGGACAACTTCTCCTACGAGCAGTACTTC.

V gene TRBV6-2 or TRBV6-3 combines with J gene TRBJ1-3; D is undetermined. Germline V lookup: CDR1 MNHEY, CDR2 SVGEGT. Trimming took off 6 bases at V and 0 bases at J, with 12 bases between the two ends. The CDR3 sequence is 15 residues long. The CDR3 spells CASSPRRSSGNTIYF. The CDR3 nucleotides read TGTGCCAGCAGCCCCCGGAGGAGCTCTGGAAACACCATATATTTT.

CDR3 coding DNA: TGCGCCAGCAGCTTTCCCGACAGGGGTTCTAGCGAGATAGCCACAGATACGCAGTATTTT. Translated: CASSFPDRGSSEIATDTQYF. The V and J genes are TRBV5-1 and TRBJ2-3; 8 bases fit TRBD1. The V gene end was trimmed by 2 bases and the J gene end by 2 bases; junction bases not matched to a gene: 19. The CDR3 totals 20 residues. Germline V lookup: CDR1 SGHRS, CDR2 YFSETQ.

The chain couples TRBV25-1 to TRBJ1-5, with D possibly being TRBD1 (5 bases). This CDR3 spans 13 amino acids. Germline CDR1 MGHDK, CDR2 SYGVNS. The CDR3 sequence is CALRADSNQPQHF. The CDR3 nucleotides read TGTGCACTCAGGGCGGATAGCAATCAGCCCCAGCATTTT.

This chain joins TRBV12-3 or TRBV12-4 and TRBJ1-1; D call uncertain. V lost 6 bases and J lost 4, with 12 bases in between. CDR3 length: 13 amino acids. CDR3 coding DNA: TGTGCCAGCAGGGGTGAGGCGGGCACTGAAGCTTTCTTT. Encoded protein: CASRGEAGTEAFF.

This clone was found once. The gene calls are TRBV9 and TRBJ2-5; the match to TRBD2 covers 10 bases. The CDR3 loop spans 16 amino acids. CDR1 is SGDLS, CDR2 YYNGEE, per germline. With 4 bases clipped from V and 1 base from J, the junction kept 7 bases outside the gene matches. The CDR3 sequence: CASSPSGRAFQETQYF. In DNA form, the CDR3 reads TGTGCCAGCAGCCCCAGCGGGAGGGCCTTCCAAGAGACCCAGTACTTC.

The rearrangement joins TRBV15 to TRBJ2-1; 9 bases agree with TRBD2. The CDR3 totals 15 residues. Looked up from germline, CDR1 is LNHNV and CDR2 is YYDKDF (reference sequence). After removal of 4 bases from V and 8 bases from J, the junction contained 9 bases not matched to a gene. CDR3 sequence (DNA): TGTGCCACCAGCACCAGTAGCGGGAGTAGTGATGAGCAGTTCTTC. Encoded protein: CATSTSSGSSDEQFF. Drawing the rest from reference TRBV15 and TRBJ2-1, the complete variable domain is DAMVIQNPRYQVTQFGKPVTLSCSQTLNHNVMYWYQQKSSQAPKLLFHYYDKDFNNEADTPDNFQSRRPNTSFCFLDIRSPGLGDTAMYLCATSTSSGSSDEQFFGPGTRLTVL.

This chain joins TRBV21-1 and TRBJ1-2; TRBD1 is taken as the D call from the table, unchecked against the DNA. TRBV21-1 is described as a pseudogene. The CDR3 totals 16 residues. The CDR3 sequence is CASSKGAVKGPYGYTF. For the CDR3, the DNA is TGTGCCAGCAGCAAAGGTGCGGTTAAGGGGCCCTATGGCTACACCTTC.

This clone has a handful of counts. The chain recombines TRBV7-8 with TRBJ2-7; possibly TRBD2 for D (7 bases). Germline values: CDR1 SGHVS, CDR2 FQNEAQ. CDR3 length: 14 residues. The V end lost 7 bases, the J end lost 2 bases, and 15 bases lay between the germline ends. CDR3 sequence reads: CASNFPGGPYEQYF. The DNA for the CDR3 is TGTGCCAGCAATTTCCCCGGGGGGCCCTACGAGCAGTACTTC.